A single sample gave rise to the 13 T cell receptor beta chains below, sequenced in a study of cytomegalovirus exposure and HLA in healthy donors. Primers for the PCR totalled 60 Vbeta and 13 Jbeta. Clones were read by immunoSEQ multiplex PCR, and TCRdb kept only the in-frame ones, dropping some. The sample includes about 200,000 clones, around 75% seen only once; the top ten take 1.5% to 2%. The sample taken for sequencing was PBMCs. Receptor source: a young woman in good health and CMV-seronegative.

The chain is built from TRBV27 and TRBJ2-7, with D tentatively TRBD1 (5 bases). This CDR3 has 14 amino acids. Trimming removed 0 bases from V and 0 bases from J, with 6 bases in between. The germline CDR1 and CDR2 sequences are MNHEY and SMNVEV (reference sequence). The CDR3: CASSLSGVSYEQYF. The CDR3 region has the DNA TGTGCCAGCAGTTTATCAGGGGTCTCCTACGAGCAGTACTTC.

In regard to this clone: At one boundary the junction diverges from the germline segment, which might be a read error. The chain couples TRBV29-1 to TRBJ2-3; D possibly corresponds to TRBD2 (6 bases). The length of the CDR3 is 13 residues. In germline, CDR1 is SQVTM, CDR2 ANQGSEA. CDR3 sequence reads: CSVGPGGVNTRYF. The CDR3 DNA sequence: TGCAGCGTTGGTCCTGGCGGGGTGAATACGCGGTATTTT.

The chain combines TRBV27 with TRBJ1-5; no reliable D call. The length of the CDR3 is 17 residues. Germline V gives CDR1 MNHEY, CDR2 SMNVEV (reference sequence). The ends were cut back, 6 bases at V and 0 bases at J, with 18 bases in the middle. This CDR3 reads CASSPTRGMGSNQPQHF. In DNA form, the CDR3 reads TGTGCCAGCAGCCCGACCCGAGGGATGGGTAGCAATCAGCCCCAGCATTTT.

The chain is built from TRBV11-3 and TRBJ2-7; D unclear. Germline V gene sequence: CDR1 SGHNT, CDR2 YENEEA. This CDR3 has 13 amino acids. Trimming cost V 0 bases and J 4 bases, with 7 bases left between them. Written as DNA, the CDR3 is TGTGCCAGCAGCTTAGATCCCGGTTACGAGCAGTACTTC. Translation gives CASSLDPGYEQYF.

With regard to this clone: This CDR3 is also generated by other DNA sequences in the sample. CDR3 sequence (DNA): TGTGCCTGGAGTGTGGGAGGGTATAGCAATCAGCCCCAGCATTTT. Translated: CAWSVGGYSNQPQHF. The chain couples TRBV30 to TRBJ1-5; D is uncertain. The CDR3 spans 15 residues. In germline, CDR1 is GTSNPN, CDR2 SVGIG (reference sequence). Trimming shortened V by 0 bases and J by 0 bases, and 9 bases separated the two germline ends.

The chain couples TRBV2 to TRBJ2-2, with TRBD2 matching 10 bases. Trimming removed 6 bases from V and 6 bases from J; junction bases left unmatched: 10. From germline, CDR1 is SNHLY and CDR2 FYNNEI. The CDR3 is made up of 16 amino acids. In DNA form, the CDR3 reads TGTGCCAGCAGAGAGAATAGCGGGGGGTTAGCCGGGGAGCTGTTTTTT. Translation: CASRENSGGLAGELFF.

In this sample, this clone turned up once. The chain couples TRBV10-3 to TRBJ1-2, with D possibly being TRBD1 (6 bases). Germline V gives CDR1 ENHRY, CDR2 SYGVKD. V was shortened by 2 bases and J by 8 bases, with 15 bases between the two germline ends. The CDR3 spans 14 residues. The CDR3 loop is CAISEGQGRGGYTF. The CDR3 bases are TGTGCCATCAGTGAGGGCCAGGGGAGAGGAGGCTACACCTTC.

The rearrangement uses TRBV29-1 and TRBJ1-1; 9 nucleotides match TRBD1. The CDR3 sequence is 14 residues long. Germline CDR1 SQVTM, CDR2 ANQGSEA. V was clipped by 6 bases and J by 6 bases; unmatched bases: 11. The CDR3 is CSVQRHRGRAEAFF. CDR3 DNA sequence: TGCAGCGTCCAAAGGCACAGGGGGCGGGCTGAAGCTTTCTTT.

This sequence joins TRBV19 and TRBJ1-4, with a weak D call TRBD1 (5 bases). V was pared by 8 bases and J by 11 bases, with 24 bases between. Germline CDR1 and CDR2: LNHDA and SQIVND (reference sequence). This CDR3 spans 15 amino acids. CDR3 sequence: CASQSRPRANGKLFF. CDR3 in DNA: TGTGCCAGTCAATCTCGACCCAGGGCGAATGGGAAACTGTTTTTT.

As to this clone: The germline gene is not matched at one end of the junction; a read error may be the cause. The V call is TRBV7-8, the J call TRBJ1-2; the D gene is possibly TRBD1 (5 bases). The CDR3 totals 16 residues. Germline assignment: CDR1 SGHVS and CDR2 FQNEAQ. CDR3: CASSIARDSAGDGYTF. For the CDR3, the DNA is TGTGCCAGCAGCATAGCCCGGGACTCCGCCGGCGATGGCTACACCTTC. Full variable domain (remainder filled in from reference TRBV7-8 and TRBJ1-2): GAGVSQSPRYKVAKRGQDVALRCDPISGHVSLFWYQQALGQGPEFLTYFQNEAQLDKSGLPSDRFFAERPEGSVSTLKIQRTQQEDSAVYLCASSIARDSAGDGYTFGSGTRLTVV.

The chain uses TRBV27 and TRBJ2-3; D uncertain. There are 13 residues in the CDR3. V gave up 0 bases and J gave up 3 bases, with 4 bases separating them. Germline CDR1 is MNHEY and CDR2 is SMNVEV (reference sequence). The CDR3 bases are TGTGCCAGCAGTTTATCTCGGACAGATACGCAGTATTTT. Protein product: CASSLSRTDTQYF.

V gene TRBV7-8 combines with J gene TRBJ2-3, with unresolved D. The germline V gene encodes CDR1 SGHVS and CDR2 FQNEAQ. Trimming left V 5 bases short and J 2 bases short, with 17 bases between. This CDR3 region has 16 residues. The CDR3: CASSPSRQPLTDTQYF. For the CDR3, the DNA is TGTGCCAGCAGCCCCTCGAGGCAGCCACTCACAGATACGCAGTATTTT.

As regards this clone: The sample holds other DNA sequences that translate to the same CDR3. This chain's CDR3 is CASGLGQPNQPQHF. Here the CDR3 DNA reads TGTGCTAGTGGTTTGGGACAGCCCAATCAGCCCCAGCATTTT. The chain has TRBV12-5 and TRBJ1-5, with TRBD1 as a possible D gene (5 bases). Germline CDR1 reads LGHNT; CDR2 reads FRNRAP. V shed 1 base and J shed 3 bases, with 7 bases lying between them. This CDR3 comprises 14 residues.